The present T cell receptor beta chain was sequenced within a study of beta chain features in type 1 diabetes. Of note for this clone: Antigen: not known.

Every donor had blood drawn once into heparin, around 100 mL on average. TCRB transcripts that were expressed got sequenced, as all of the isolated RNA had been reverse transcribed. The table came from immunoSEQ multiplex PCR; TCRdb's copy has only in-frame clones and leaves some out. This sample has 900,000 or so clones, with about 17% found just once. Study-wide findings and caveats: TCRB CDR3 length was moderately but significantly reduced in all four CD4+ subsets of Type 1 diabetes patients.

This receptor was taken from a woman under 30 in good health. The sample taken for sequencing was naive CD4+ T cells from blood.

In DNA form, the CDR3 reads TGCGCCAGCAGCTTGGCCGGGACAGATGATGAAAAACTGTTTTTT. It is translated as CASSLAGTDDEKLFF. The chain uses TRBV5-1 and TRBJ1-4; TRBD1 agrees at 7 bases. The CDR3 contains 15 residues. Germline CDR1 is SGHRS and CDR2 is YFSETQ. With 0 bases clipped from V and 6 bases from J, the junction kept 5 bases outside the gene matches.